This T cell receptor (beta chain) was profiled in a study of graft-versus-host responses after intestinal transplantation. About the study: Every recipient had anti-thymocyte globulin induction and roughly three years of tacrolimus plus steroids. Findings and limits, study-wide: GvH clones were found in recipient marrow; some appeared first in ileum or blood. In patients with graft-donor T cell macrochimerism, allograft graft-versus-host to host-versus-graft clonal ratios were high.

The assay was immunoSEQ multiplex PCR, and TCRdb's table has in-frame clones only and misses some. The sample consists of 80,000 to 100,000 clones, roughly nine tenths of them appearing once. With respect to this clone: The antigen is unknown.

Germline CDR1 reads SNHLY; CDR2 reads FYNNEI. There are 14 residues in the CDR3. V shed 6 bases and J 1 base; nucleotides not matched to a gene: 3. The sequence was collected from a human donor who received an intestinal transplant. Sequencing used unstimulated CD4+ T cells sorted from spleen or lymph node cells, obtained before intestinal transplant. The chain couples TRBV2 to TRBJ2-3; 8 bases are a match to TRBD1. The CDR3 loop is CASRVDRGTDTQYF. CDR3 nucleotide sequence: TGTGCCAGCAGGGTGGACAGGGGCACAGATACGCAGTATTTT.